Given below is one T cell receptor beta chain in context. Antigen unknown. Germline CDR1 is LGHNT and CDR2 is FRNRAP. The CDR3 is 14 residues long. The germline V and J ends were trimmed by 4 bases and 0 bases, with 8 bases remaining between them. This record comes from a study of beta chain features in type 1 diabetes. General study findings and limits: Naive, central memory and Treg TCRB repertoires seemed to resemble each other more closely in patients than they did in healthy donors.

Each population that was sorted was more than 95% pure. Reverse transcription of all isolated RNA meant that expressed TCRB transcripts were sequenced. Here immunoSEQ multiplex PCR was the method, and the copy in TCRdb shows in-frame clones only, minus some. This table has roughly 150,000 clones, approximately 10% appearing once. The sequenced material came from central memory CD4+ T cells from blood. The J gene is TRBJ2-3, the V gene TRBV12-5, with a possible D match to TRBD1 (6 bases). The origin of this receptor is a man between 18 and 29 years old in good health. The CDR3 spells CASGSRGSTDTQYF. The DNA for the CDR3 is TGTGCTAGTGGTTCCAGGGGTAGCACAGATACGCAGTATTTT.